The rows below give T cell receptor beta chains drawn from one sample of a study of PD-L1 blockade in urothelial cancer. Profiling relied on immunoSEQ multiplex PCR, and the TCRdb table lists in-frame clones only, not all of them. Of just under 50,000 clones in the sample, around 84% were seen once. Here the sequenced sample was PBMCs, taken around atezolizumab (anti-PD-L1) treatment. The receptors here all came from a man between 65 and 80 years old with urothelial cancer. Both conserved end residues are trimmed from each CDR3.

TRBJ1-2 | TRBV19 | ASSTREVFGYT
TRBJ2-3 | TRBV7-9 | ASSFSSTDTQY
TRBJ1-2 | TRBV6-5 | ASSYSAGRYGYT
TRBJ2-1 | TRBV5-4 | ASSLELAGGLNEQF
TRBJ2-7 | TRBV11-3 | ASSPGSSAMYEQY
TRBJ2-7 | TRBV18 | ASSPPAFYERQY
TRBJ1-2 | TRBV11-1 | ASSLQGSYGYT
TRBJ2-5 | TRBV7-9 | ASSLGLAEETQY
TRBJ2-7 | TRBV6-5 | ASKTTGRGEQY
TRBJ1-1 | TRBV4-3 | ASSQDIGGNTEAF
TRBJ2-3 | TRBV7-2 | ASSAGTDTQY
TRBJ2-7 | TRBV5-6 | ASSSMRFSSYEQY
TRBJ1-2 | TRBV5-6 | ASSLFNGGTSTYGYT
TRBJ2-1 | TRBV4-1 | ASSPLSGTSPYNEQF
TRBJ2-5 | TRBV29-1 | SVGLVKETQY
TRBJ2-1 | TRBV5-4 | ASSLGTSGGEQF
TRBJ1-1 | TRBV2 | ASSPDRGFSEAF
TRBJ2-1 | TRBV7-2 | ASSATRAGEQF
TRBJ1-4 | TRBV7-2 | ASSLTRDGGVKLF
TRBJ1-3 | TRBV18 | ASSTQGSGNTIY
TRBJ1-4 | TRBV4-3 | ASSQTTGGAGEKLF
TRBJ1-4 | TRBV9 | ASSPLSGGGEKLF